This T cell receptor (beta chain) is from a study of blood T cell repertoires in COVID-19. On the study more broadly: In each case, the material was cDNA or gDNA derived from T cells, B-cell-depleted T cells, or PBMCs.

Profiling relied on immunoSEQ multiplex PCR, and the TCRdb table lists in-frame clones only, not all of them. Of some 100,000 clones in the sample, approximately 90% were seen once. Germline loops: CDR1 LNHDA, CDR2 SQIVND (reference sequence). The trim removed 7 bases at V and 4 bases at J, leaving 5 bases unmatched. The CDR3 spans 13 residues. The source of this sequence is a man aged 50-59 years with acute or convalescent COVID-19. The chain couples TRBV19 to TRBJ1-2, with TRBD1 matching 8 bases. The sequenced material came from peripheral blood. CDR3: CASNTGQAYGYTF. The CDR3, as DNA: TGTGCCAGTAACACGGGACAGGCCTATGGCTACACCTTC.